These 23 T cell receptor beta chains share one sample of origin, sequenced in a study of T-cell reconstitution after alpha-beta-depleted transplantation in children. For these receptors, no antigen is known. Unique molecular identifiers were incorporated into the prepared TCRbeta library. Via MiXCR, TCRdb re-called the PCR reads, giving one row per CDR3 protein. The sample holds approximately 300,000 distinct CDR3 sequences; almost 8% are singletons and the top ten take approximately 9.6%. Study-wide findings and caveats: By one year post-transplant, T-cell counts and diversity largely arose from T cells that were newly produced.

The specimen was peripheral blood, collected 360 days after TCRalphabeta/CD19-depleted stem cell transplant. The receptors were gathered from a female patient aged 2-10 years who had a stem cell transplant for Fanconi anemia, so the T cells may come from the graft donor.

This rearrangement joins TRBV6-2 or TRBV6-3 to TRBJ1-5; tentatively, D is TRBD1 (6 bases). Between the trimmed V and J ends, which lost 10 bases and 1 base, there was a span of 14 bases. Germline V gene sequence: CDR1 MNHEY, CDR2 SVGEGT. The CDR3 consists of 14 residues. CDR3 amino acids: CATRGGGSNQPQHF. The CDR3 region has the DNA TGTGCCACCCGAGGGGGAGGAAGCAATCAGCCCCAGCATTTT.

The rearrangement uses TRBV29-1 and TRBJ2-2; D remains ambiguous. The germline V gene has CDR1 SQVTM and CDR2 ANQGSEA. The CDR3 runs 13 residues. The V end was cut by 4 bases, the J end by 4 bases, with 10 bases between. The CDR3 loop is CSVASDLTGELFF. In nucleotides, the CDR3 is TGCAGCGTTGCGAGCGACCTCACCGGGGAGCTGTTTTTT.

Ten or more counts support this clonotype. At one end the junction does not follow the germline gene, possibly because of a read error. V and J are TRBV29-1 and TRBJ2-1, with D unclear. Germline CDR1 and CDR2: SQVTM and ANQGSEA. The CDR3 is 13 residues long. CDR3 in DNA: TGCAGCGTTGAAGGAGTCGCCTACTATGAGCAGTTCTTC. It specifies CSVEGVAYYEQFF.

This clonotype was seen repeatedly, ten times or more. This sequence joins TRBV20-1 and TRBJ2-7; D might be TRBD2 (5 bases). The length of the CDR3 is 12 residues. Per the germline V gene, CDR1 is DFQATT and CDR2 is SNEGSKA (reference sequence). With 3 bases removed from V and 3 bases from J, the gap between germline ends came to 9 bases. DNA for the CDR3: TGCAGTGCTAGTCGCCGGGGCTACGAGCAGTACTTC. Amino acid sequence: CSASRRGYEQYF.

This clonotype was seen many times. The J gene is TRBJ2-3, the V gene TRBV5-1, with D perhaps matching TRBD1 or TRBD2 (5 bases each). Trimming removed 0 bases from V and 2 bases from J, with 13 bases in between. The germline CDR1 and CDR2 sequences are SGHRS and YFSETQ. This CDR3 spans 16 amino acids. The CDR3 nucleotides read TGCGCCAGCAGCTTGGCCCCTCTAGGGACCACAGATACGCAGTATTTT. Its protein is CASSLAPLGTTDTQYF.

This clonotype has only a few counts. V usage is TRBV6-1 and J usage is TRBJ2-7; TRBD1 agrees at 10 bases. Unmatched junction bases numbered 3, after V lost 5 bases and J lost 2 bases. The length of the CDR3 is 14 residues. From germline, CDR1 is MNHNS and CDR2 SASEGT. CDR3 bases: TGTGCCAGCAGTCAGACAGGGGGCCCCTACGAGCAGTACTTC. It codes for CASSQTGGPYEQYF.

The gene calls are TRBV3-1 and TRBJ2-3; D gene unclear. V was cut by 1 base and J by 4 bases, with 9 bases left in between. From germline, CDR1 is LGHDT and CDR2 YNNKEL (reference sequence). The CDR3 covers 14 residues. DNA of the CDR3: TGTGCCAGCAGCCAAGGTCCTAGTTCAGATACGCAGTATTTT. This translates into CASSQGPSSDTQYF.

This clonotype was recorded many times. The V gene is TRBV12-3 or TRBV12-4, the J gene TRBJ1-1, with TRBD1 as a possible D gene (6 bases). This CDR3 contains 13 residues. Trimming removed 6 bases at V and 5 bases at J, with 13 bases between. Here the CDR3 reads CASRAQGLTEAFF. The CDR3 nucleotides read TGTGCCAGCAGGGCCCAGGGGTTGACTGAAGCTTTCTTT.

The chain uses TRBV11-2 and TRBJ1-2; D is unresolved. V dropped 6 bases and J dropped 3 bases, with 20 bases sitting between them. The CDR3 has 16 amino acids. The germline CDR1 and CDR2 sequences are SGHAT and FQNNGV. The chain's CDR3 is CASRPLIGSKDYGYTF. CDR3 sequence (DNA): TGTGCCAGCAGACCGCTTATTGGGAGTAAGGACTATGGCTACACCTTC.

The sample holds many counts of this clonotype. The genes are TRBV5-6 and TRBJ2-3; 12 bases are a match to TRBD2. The CDR3 is 15 amino acids. The V and J ends lost 6 bases and 7 bases, in that order; junction bases with no gene match: 9. Germline V gives CDR1 SGHDT, CDR2 YYEEEE. Here the CDR3 reads CASTPASGGANTQYF. The CDR3 DNA reads TGTGCCAGCACCCCTGCTAGCGGGGGGGCAAATACGCAGTATTTT. Drawing the rest from reference TRBV5-6 and TRBJ2-3, the complete variable domain is DAGVTQSPTHLIKTRGQQVTLRCSPKSGHDTVSWYQQALGQGPQFIFQYYEEEERQRGNFPDRFSGHQFPNYSSELNVNALLLGDSALYLCASTPASGGANTQYFGPGTRLTVL.

This clonotype was found a few times. The V call is TRBV4-1, the J call TRBJ2-1; 10 bases fit TRBD2. Trimming at V came to 2 bases and at J to 9 bases, leaving 7 bases not matched to a gene. The germline CDR1 and CDR2 sequences are MGHRA and YSYEKL. The CDR3 is 15 residues long. The DNA for the CDR3 is TGCGCCAGCAGCCAACTAGCGGGAGTACCAAGTGAGCAGTTCTTC. Translating it yields CASSQLAGVPSEQFF.

This clonotype has at least ten counts. The chain couples TRBV5-1 to TRBJ1-2; D is uncertain. Germline CDR1 reads SGHRS; CDR2 reads YFSETQ. Trimming took off 2 bases at V and 4 bases at J, with 9 bases between the two ends. The CDR3 sequence is 13 residues long. The CDR3 spells CASSLGRGYGYTF. In DNA form, the CDR3 reads TGCGCCAGCAGCTTAGGACGAGGCTATGGCTACACCTTC.

The genes are TRBV6-1 and TRBJ2-6; tentatively, D is TRBD2 (6 bases). With 6 bases removed from V and 0 bases from J, the gap between germline ends came to 12 bases. CDR1 is MNHNS, CDR2 SASEGT, per germline. The CDR3 has 16 residues. CDR3 loop: CASSTRGGSGANVLTF. In DNA form, the CDR3 reads TGTGCCAGCAGCACGAGGGGAGGCTCTGGGGCCAACGTCCTGACTTTC.

The gene calls are TRBV7-9 and TRBJ2-5; maybe TRBD1 (5 bases). The CDR3 has 14 amino acids. With 5 bases removed from V and 1 base from J, the gap between germline ends came to 11 bases. Germline values: CDR1 SEHNR, CDR2 FQNEAQ (reference sequence). In nucleotides, the CDR3 is TGTGCCAGCAGCCCAGAAGGGGCCCAAGAGACCCAGTACTTC. This translates into CASSPEGAQETQYF.

In its sample, this clonotype was seen many times. The chain is built from TRBV4-1 and TRBJ2-3, with D perhaps TRBD1 or TRBD2 (5 bases each). V was cut by 1 base and J by 2 bases, with 13 bases left in between. The germline gives CDR1 MGHRA, CDR2 YSYEKL. The CDR3 consists of 16 residues. The CDR3 bases are TGCGCCAGCAGCCAAGTTTTCTGGGGGTCCACAGATACGCAGTATTTT. Translation: CASSQVFWGSTDTQYF.

To note about this clonotype: This may come from a read error, since a much larger clone is one base off. V gene TRBV24-1 combines with J gene TRBJ2-1, with 8 bases lining up with TRBD2. The CDR3 consists of 17 residues. CDR1 is KGHDR, CDR2 SFDVKD, per germline. As DNA, the CDR3 is TGTGCCACCTGTGATATGGGGGCGGGGGGAGCCTACAATGAGCAGTTCTTC. The encoded protein is CATCDMGAGGAYNEQFF.

This clonotype was seen at least ten times. The chain couples TRBV6-2 or TRBV6-3 to TRBJ2-7; the D call may be TRBD1 or TRBD2 (5 bases each). Trimming cost V 6 bases and J 6 bases, with 15 bases left between them. This CDR3 is built from 13 residues. The V gene's germline CDR1 is MNHEY and CDR2 SVGEGT. The CDR3 reads CASRGTQGGEQYF. CDR3 DNA sequence: TGTGCCAGCAGAGGGACGCAGGGTGGCGAGCAGTACTTC.

This clonotype was counted many times. The gene calls are TRBV3-1 and TRBJ2-3; TRBD1 is a possible D gene (5 bases). Trimming removed 5 bases at V and 2 bases at J, with 11 bases between. The CDR3 has 14 residues. Germline loops: CDR1 LGHDT, CDR2 YNNKEL (reference sequence). The CDR3 loop reads CASSRGAHTDTQYF. CDR3 nucleotide sequence: TGTGCCAGCAGCAGGGGCGCACACACAGATACGCAGTATTTT.

This clonotype was picked up many times. This sequence joins TRBV4-3 and TRBJ2-2, with a weak D call TRBD2 (5 bases). CDR1 is LGHNA and CDR2 is YSLEER in the germline V gene. This CDR3 spans 16 amino acids. V shed 4 bases and J shed 5 bases, with 17 bases lying between them. The DNA of the CDR3 is TGCGCCAGCAGCCTTGACCGGGATATTAGTACCGGGGAGCTGTTTTTT. Amino acid sequence: CASSLDRDISTGELFF.

The chain has TRBV28 and TRBJ1-5, with 7 bases lining up with TRBD1. Germline V gene sequence: CDR1 MDHEN, CDR2 SYDVKM. This CDR3 spans 13 amino acids. Losses at the gene ends were 1 base for V and 15 bases for J; bases not matched to a gene: 9. CDR3 loop: CASSLLNARGGHF. The CDR3 nucleotides are TGTGCCAGCAGTTTATTGAATGCCAGGGGGGGGCATTTT.

This clonotype has only a few counts. This chain uses TRBV12-3 or TRBV12-4 with TRBJ2-1; tentative D call: TRBD1 (6 bases). V was pared by 6 bases and J by 9 bases, with 18 bases between. The CDR3 totals 14 residues. CDR3 bases: TGTGCCAGCAGCGAACGGGACACCACAATTGAGCAGTTCTTC. Translation gives CASSERDTTIEQFF.

This clonotype was recorded at least ten times. The rearrangement links TRBV28 to TRBJ2-6; D is uncertain. This CDR3 spans 15 amino acids. The ends were cut back, 6 bases at V and 0 bases at J, with 9 bases in the middle. The V gene's germline CDR1 is MDHEN and CDR2 SYDVKM. This CDR3 is CASSHLSSGANVLTF. The CDR3 DNA is TGTGCCAGCAGCCACCTGTCCTCTGGGGCCAACGTCCTGACTTTC.

This chain connects TRBV11-1 to TRBJ2-6, with 8 bases identical to TRBD1. This CDR3 contains 17 residues. Germline-derived CDR1 and CDR2 are SGHAT and FQDESV (reference sequence). With V trimmed by 4 bases and J by 2 bases, 7 bases remained unmatched. This CDR3 is CASSSQGALTGANVLTF. DNA of the CDR3: TGTGCCAGCAGCTCGCAGGGGGCCCTCACTGGGGCCAACGTCCTGACTTTC.